A single T cell receptor beta chain is shown here with its context. Its matching antigen is unknown. The germline V gene has CDR1 DFQATT and CDR2 SNEGSKA (reference sequence). CDR3 length: 14 residues. J lost 7 bases, V lost 2 bases, and 5 bases had no gene match. Barcoded TCR alpha and TCR beta cDNA libraries with UMIs came from 5'RACE using constant-segment primers. TCRdb used MiXCR to reprocess the 5' RACE reads, holding one entry per CDR3 protein. The sample lists 300,000 to 350,000 distinct CDR3 sequences, roughly an eighth occurring once. This specimen belongs to a study of T-cell memory formation after mild COVID-19. As for the study in general: Clusters of TCRs were largely donor specific.

Findings and caveats of the study: Mostly located in CM and EM were contracting CD4+ clones, with contracting CD8+ clones located in EMRA.

The receptor was isolated from a man aged 18 to 30 who had mild COVID-19 (a few samples of this study predate the infection). Cell type and time point are not known. Sequencing was done on a sample of PBMCs or a T cell subset sorted from them (not recorded which). The chain links TRBV20-1 to TRBJ1-6; 7 nucleotides align to TRBD1. The CDR3 DNA sequence: TGCAGTGCTAGACGGAGGGGGCAGAATTCACCCCTCCACTTT. It encodes CSARRRGQNSPLHF.